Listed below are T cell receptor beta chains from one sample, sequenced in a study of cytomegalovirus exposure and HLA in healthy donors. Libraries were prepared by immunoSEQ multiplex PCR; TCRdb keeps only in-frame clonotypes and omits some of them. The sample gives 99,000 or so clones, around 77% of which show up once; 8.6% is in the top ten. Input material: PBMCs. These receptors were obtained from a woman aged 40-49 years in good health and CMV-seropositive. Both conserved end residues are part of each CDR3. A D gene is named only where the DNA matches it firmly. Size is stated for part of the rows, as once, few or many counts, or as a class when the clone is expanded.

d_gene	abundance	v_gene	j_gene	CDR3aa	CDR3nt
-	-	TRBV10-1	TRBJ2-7	CASSPTYCSYEQYF	TGCGCCAGCAGCCCTACTTACTGCTCCTACGAGCAGTACTTC
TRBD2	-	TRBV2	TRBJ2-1	CASSEDSPSGSHSYNEQFF	TGTGCCAGCAGTGAAGACTCACCTAGCGGGAGCCACTCCTACAATGAGCAGTTCTTC
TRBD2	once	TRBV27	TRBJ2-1	CASSSLGLAGSNSEQFF	TGTGCCAGCAGTTCCCTCGGACTAGCGGGAAGTAATAGTGAGCAGTTCTTC
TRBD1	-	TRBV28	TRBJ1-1	CASSPLSMAGGNTEAFF	TGTGCCAGCAGTCCCCTCTCTATGGCAGGGGGGAACACTGAAGCTTTCTTT
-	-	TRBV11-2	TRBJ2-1	CASSLEAGYLATYNEQFF	TGTGCCAGCAGCTTAGAAGCAGGGTACCTCGCCACCTACAATGAGCAGTTCTTC
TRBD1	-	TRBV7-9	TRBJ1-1	CASSLIGGAGTEAFF	TGTGCCAGCAGCTTAATAGGGGGCGCGGGGACTGAAGCTTTCTTT
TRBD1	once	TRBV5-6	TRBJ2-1	CASSSRTGSSYNEQFF	TGTGCCAGCAGCTCGCGGACAGGGAGCTCCTACAATGAGCAGTTCTTC
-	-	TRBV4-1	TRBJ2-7	CASSLLGIDSYEQYF	TGCGCCAGCAGCTTGCTCGGGATCGATTCCTACGAGCAGTACTTC
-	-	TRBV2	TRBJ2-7	CASNRQAASYEQYF	TGTGCCAGCAATAGACAGGCTGCCTCCTACGAGCAGTACTTC
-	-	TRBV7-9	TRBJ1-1	CSSSLEAGNTEAFF	TGTTCCAGCAGCTTAGAAGCTGGGAACACTGAAGCTTTCTTT
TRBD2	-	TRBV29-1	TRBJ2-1	CSVENGGIGDEQFF	TGCAGCGTTGAGAACGGGGGGATCGGGGATGAGCAGTTCTTC
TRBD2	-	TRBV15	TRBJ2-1	CATSRVGSTAGSEFF	TGTGCCACCAGCAGAGTAGGGTCGACAGCGGGAAGCGAGTTCTTC
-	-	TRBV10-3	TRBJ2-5	CAIMGAQGETQYF	TGTGCCATCATGGGGGCCCAGGGGGAGACCCAGTACTTC
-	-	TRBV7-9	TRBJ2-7	CASSPRTTIYEQYF	TGTGCCAGCAGCCCGCGGACAACGATCTACGAGCAGTACTTC
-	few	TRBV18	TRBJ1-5	CASSPNRAGGNQPQHF	TGTGCCAGCTCACCAAACAGGGCGGGGGGCAATCAGCCCCAGCATTTT
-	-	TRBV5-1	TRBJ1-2	CASSLEQAYGYTF	TGCGCCAGCAGCTTGGAGCAGGCATATGGCTACACCTTC
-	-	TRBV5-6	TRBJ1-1	CASSLRRIIAEAFF	TGTGCCAGCAGCTTGCGGCGGATCATCGCTGAAGCTTTCTTT
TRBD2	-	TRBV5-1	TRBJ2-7	CASSRVVVAGGPNEQYF	TGCGCCAGCAGTCGAGTTGTAGTAGCGGGAGGGCCCAACGAGCAGTACTTC
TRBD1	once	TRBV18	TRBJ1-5	CASSRTGNNQPQHF	TGTGCCAGCTCACGGACAGGGAACAATCAGCCCCAGCATTTT
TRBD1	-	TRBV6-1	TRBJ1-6	CASSGGQGSINSPLHF	TGTGCCAGCAGTGGGGGACAGGGTTCGATAAATTCACCCCTCCACTTT
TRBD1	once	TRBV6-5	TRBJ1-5	CASSHDRGDQPQHF	TGTGCCAGCAGTCACGACAGGGGGGATCAGCCCCAGCATTTT
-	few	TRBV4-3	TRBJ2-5	CASSQVVGGGGTQYF	TGCGCCAGCAGCCAAGTCGTAGGGGGAGGGGGGACCCAGTACTTC
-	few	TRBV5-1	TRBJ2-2	CASSFGTSNTGELFF	TGCGCCAGCAGTTTTGGGACATCGAACACCGGGGAGCTGTTTTTT
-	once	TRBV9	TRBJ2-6	CASSPGLNSGANVLTF	TGTGCCAGCAGCCCAGGACTTAACTCTGGGGCCAACGTCCTGACTTTC
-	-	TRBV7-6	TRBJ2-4	CASSLLENGVKNIQYF	TGTGCCAGCAGCTTATTGGAAAACGGGGTTAAAAACATTCAGTACTTC
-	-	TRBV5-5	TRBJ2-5	CASSLAVFLTQYF	TGTGCCAGCAGCTTGGCCGTTTTTTTGACCCAGTACTTC
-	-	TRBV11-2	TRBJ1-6	CASRRGGPYNSPLHF	TGTGCCAGCAGGCGAGGGGGACCCTATAATTCACCCCTCCACTTT
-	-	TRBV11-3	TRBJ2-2	CASSLGGRGDTGELFF	TGTGCCAGCAGCTTAGGTGGCAGGGGGGACACCGGGGAGCTGTTTTTT